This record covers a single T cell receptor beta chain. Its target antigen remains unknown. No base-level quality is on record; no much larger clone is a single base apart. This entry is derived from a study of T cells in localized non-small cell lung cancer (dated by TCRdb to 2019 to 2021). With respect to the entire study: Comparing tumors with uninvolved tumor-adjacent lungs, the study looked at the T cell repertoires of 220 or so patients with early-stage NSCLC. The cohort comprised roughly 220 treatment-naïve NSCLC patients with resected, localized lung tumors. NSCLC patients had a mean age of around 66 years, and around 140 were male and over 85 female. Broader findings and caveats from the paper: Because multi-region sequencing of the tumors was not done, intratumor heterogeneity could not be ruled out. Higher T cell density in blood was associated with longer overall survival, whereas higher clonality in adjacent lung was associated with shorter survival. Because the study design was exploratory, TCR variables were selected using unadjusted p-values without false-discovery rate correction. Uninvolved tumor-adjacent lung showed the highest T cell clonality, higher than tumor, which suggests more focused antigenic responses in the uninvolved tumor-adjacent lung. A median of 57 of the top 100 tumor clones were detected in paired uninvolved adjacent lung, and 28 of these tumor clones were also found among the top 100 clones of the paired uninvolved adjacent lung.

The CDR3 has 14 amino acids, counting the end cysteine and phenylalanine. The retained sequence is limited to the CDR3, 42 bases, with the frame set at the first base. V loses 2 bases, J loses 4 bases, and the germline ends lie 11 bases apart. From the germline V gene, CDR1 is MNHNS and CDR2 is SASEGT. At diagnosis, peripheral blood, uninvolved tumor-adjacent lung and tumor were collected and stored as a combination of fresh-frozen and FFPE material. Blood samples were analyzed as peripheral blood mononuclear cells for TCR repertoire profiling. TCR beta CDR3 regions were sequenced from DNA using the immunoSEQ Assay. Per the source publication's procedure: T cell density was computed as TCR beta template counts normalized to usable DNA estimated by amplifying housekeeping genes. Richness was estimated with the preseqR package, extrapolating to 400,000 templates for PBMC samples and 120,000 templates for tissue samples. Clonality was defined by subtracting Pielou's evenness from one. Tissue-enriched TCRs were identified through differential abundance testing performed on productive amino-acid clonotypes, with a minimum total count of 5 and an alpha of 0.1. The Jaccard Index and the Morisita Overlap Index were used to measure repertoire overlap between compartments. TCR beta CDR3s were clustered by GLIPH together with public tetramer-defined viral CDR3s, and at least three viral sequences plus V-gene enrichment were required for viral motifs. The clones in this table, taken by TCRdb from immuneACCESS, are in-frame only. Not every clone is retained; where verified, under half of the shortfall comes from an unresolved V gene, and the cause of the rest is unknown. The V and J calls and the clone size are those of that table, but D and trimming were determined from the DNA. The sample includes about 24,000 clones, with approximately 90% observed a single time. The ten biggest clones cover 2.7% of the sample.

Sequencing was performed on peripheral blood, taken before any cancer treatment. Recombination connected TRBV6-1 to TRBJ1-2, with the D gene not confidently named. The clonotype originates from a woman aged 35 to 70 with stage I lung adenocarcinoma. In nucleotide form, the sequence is TGTGCCAGCAGTGAACTCGGTGGATCCTATGGCTACACCTTC. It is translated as CASSELGGSYGYTF.